The rows below give T cell receptor beta chains drawn from one sample of a study of blood T cell repertoires in COVID-19. Profiling relied on immunoSEQ multiplex PCR, and the TCRdb table lists in-frame clones only, not all of them. The sample lists tens of thousands of clones; 75% to 90% were seen once. Sequencing was carried out using peripheral blood. The receptors come from a human donor in a cohort sampled during active COVID-19. Both conserved end residues are part of each CDR3. D genes are given only for firm matches. Clone size is shown for a subset of rows, as once, few, many or a class of expanded clone.

d_gene: -; v_gene: TRBV5-6; j_gene: TRBJ1-1; abundance: -; CDR3nt: TGTGCCAGCAGCTGGATTGGTGGGGCCGGCACTGAAGCTTTCTTT; CDR3aa: CASSWIGGAGTEAFF
d_gene: -; v_gene: TRBV3-1/TRBV3-2; j_gene: TRBJ1-2; abundance: few; CDR3nt: TGTGCCAGCAGCCAAGCAGGCGCCTATGGCTACACCTTC; CDR3aa: CASSQAGAYGYTF
d_gene: TRBD1; v_gene: TRBV24-1; j_gene: TRBJ1-4; abundance: -; CDR3nt: TGTGCCACCAGTGATTCGGCTGGGACAGGTGAAAAACTGTTTTTT; CDR3aa: CATSDSAGTGEKLFF
d_gene: -; v_gene: TRBV6-2/TRBV6-3; j_gene: TRBJ1-6; abundance: -; CDR3nt: TGTGCCAGTAGTTACGTGACAGCGAATTCACCCCTCCACTTT; CDR3aa: CASSYVTANSPLHF
d_gene: -; v_gene: TRBV6-5; j_gene: TRBJ1-2; abundance: -; CDR3nt: TGTGCCAGCAGTTACCGACAGGAGTACTATGGCTACACCTTC; CDR3aa: CASSYRQEYYGYTF
d_gene: TRBD1; v_gene: TRBV7-2; j_gene: TRBJ1-1; abundance: -; CDR3nt: TGTGCCAGCAGCCCGAGACAGGGGACGGGCACTGAAGCTTTCTTT; CDR3aa: CASSPRQGTGTEAFF
d_gene: TRBD1; v_gene: TRBV6-6; j_gene: TRBJ1-5; abundance: -; CDR3nt: TGTGCCAGCAGTGGAACAGGGGGTTATGCGCATTTT; CDR3aa: CASSGTGGYAHF
d_gene: TRBD1; v_gene: TRBV27; j_gene: TRBJ2-7; abundance: -; CDR3nt: TGTGCCAGCAGTCTGCAACGTAGGGACAGCTACGAGCAGTACTTC; CDR3aa: CASSLQRRDSYEQYF
d_gene: -; v_gene: TRBV6-4; j_gene: TRBJ1-1; abundance: -; CDR3nt: TGTGCCAGCAGTGAACAAGGACAGACTGAAGCTTTCTTT; CDR3aa: CASSEQGQTEAFF
d_gene: TRBD1; v_gene: TRBV20-1; j_gene: TRBJ2-1; abundance: -; CDR3nt: TGCAGTGTCACACAGGGGAATGAGCAGTTCTTC; CDR3aa: CSVTQGNEQFF
d_gene: -; v_gene: TRBV27; j_gene: TRBJ1-4; abundance: -; CDR3nt: TGTGCCAGCAGTGTCAGGGCGAGGGAAAAACTGTTTTTT; CDR3aa: CASSVRAREKLFF
d_gene: -; v_gene: TRBV19; j_gene: TRBJ2-7; abundance: -; CDR3nt: TGTGCCAGTAGTATAGCGGAGGCGGGCGAGCAGTACTTC; CDR3aa: CASSIAEAGEQYF
d_gene: -; v_gene: TRBV4-2; j_gene: TRBJ2-3; abundance: -; CDR3nt: TGTGCCAGCAGCCAGGTGGGCGGGGCTAGCACAGATACGCAGTATTTT; CDR3aa: CASSQVGGASTDTQYF
d_gene: TRBD1; v_gene: TRBV5-6; j_gene: TRBJ2-1; abundance: -; CDR3nt: TGTGCCAGCAGCCGGACAGGGAACGGTGAGCAGTTCTTC; CDR3aa: CASSRTGNGEQFF
d_gene: TRBD1; v_gene: TRBV9; j_gene: TRBJ2-5; abundance: -; CDR3nt: TGTGCCAGCAGCGGGACCGGGACAGGGGGCGGGGAGACCCAGTACTTC; CDR3aa: CASSGTGTGGGETQYF
d_gene: TRBD1; v_gene: TRBV2; j_gene: TRBJ1-4; abundance: -; CDR3nt: TGTGCCAGCAGTGGTTTGGGACAGGGGCTTGAAAAACTGTTTTTT; CDR3aa: CASSGLGQGLEKLFF
d_gene: TRBD1; v_gene: TRBV6-1; j_gene: TRBJ1-4; abundance: -; CDR3nt: TGTGCCAGCAGTGAAGCAGGACAGGGTAGTGAAAAACTGTTTTTT; CDR3aa: CASSEAGQGSEKLFF
d_gene: TRBD1; v_gene: TRBV18; j_gene: TRBJ2-7; abundance: -; CDR3nt: TGTGCCAGCTCACCTGGGGGACAGATCTTTTACGAGCAGTACTTC; CDR3aa: CASSPGGQIFYEQYF
d_gene: TRBD1; v_gene: TRBV5-6; j_gene: TRBJ1-1; abundance: -; CDR3nt: TGTGCCAGCAGCTCCCTTCGGACAGGGTTAAACACTGAAGCTTTCTTT; CDR3aa: CASSSLRTGLNTEAFF
d_gene: -; v_gene: TRBV6-5; j_gene: TRBJ1-2; abundance: many; CDR3nt: TGTGCCAGCAGTTACGGGGGAGGGTATGGCTACACCTTC; CDR3aa: CASSYGGGYGYTF
d_gene: TRBD1; v_gene: TRBV7-2; j_gene: TRBJ1-2; abundance: -; CDR3nt: TGTGCCAGCAGCTCCCCCAGGGGGCTGGAGGGCTACACCTTC; CDR3aa: CASSSPRGLEGYTF
d_gene: -; v_gene: TRBV10-3; j_gene: TRBJ1-1; abundance: -; CDR3nt: TGTGCCATCAGTGAGGGCAGGGGTCTGAACACTGAAGCTTTCTTT; CDR3aa: CAISEGRGLNTEAFF
d_gene: TRBD1; v_gene: TRBV10-3; j_gene: TRBJ1-1; abundance: -; CDR3nt: TGTGCCATCAGTGAGTCGTCAAGGACAGGGGGCGCGCGGACTGAAGCTTTCTTT; CDR3aa: CAISESSRTGGARTEAFF
d_gene: TRBD1; v_gene: TRBV27; j_gene: TRBJ2-7; abundance: -; CDR3nt: TGTGCCAGCAGCCCTTGGACAGGGGGTACCTACGAGCAGTACTTC; CDR3aa: CASSPWTGGTYEQYF